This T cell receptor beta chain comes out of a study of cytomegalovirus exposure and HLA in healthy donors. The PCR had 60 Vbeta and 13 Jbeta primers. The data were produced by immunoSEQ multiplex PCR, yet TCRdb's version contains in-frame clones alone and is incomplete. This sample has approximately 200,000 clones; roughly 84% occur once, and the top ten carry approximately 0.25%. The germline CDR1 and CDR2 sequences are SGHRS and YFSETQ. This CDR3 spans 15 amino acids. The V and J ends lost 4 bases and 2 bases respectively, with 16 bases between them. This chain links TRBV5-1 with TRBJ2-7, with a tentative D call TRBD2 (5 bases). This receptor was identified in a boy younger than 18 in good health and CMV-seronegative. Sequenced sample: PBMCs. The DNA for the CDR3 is TGCGCCAGCAGCGAGGTCGGGGTCCGGACCTACGAGCAGTACTTC. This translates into CASSEVGVRTYEQYF.